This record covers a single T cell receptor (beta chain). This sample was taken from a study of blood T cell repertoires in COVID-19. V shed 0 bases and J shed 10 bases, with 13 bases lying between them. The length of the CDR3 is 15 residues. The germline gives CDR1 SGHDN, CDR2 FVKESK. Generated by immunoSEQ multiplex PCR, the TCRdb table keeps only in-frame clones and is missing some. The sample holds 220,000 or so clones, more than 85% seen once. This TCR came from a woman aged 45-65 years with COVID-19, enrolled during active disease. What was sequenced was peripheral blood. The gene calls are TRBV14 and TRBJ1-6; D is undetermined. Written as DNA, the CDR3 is TGTGCCAGCAGCCAAGATCACGGCGCGGGGTCACCCCTCCACTTT. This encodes CASSQDHGAGSPLHF.